Listed below are T cell receptor beta chains from one sample, sequenced in a study of shared clonotypes between healthy human individuals. This table comes from immunoSEQ multiplex PCR, and its TCRdb copy is limited to in-frame clones, with some not included. There are 660,000 or so clones in the sample; about 96% occur only once, and 0.11% lies in the top ten. Sequencing was done on a sample of naive CD8+ T cells sorted from blood. Receptor source: a woman under 40 in good health. Both conserved end residues are part of each CDR3. D genes are given only for firm matches. The listing skips clone size in some rows; elsewhere it reads once, few, many or a size class.

NA,TRBJ2-1,NA,TRBV27,CASSLFNNEQFF,TGTGCCAGCAGTTTGTTTAACAATGAGCAGTTCTTC
NA,TRBJ2-7,TRBD1,TRBV19,CASSAGTGDYEQYF,TGTGCCAGTAGCGCCGGGACAGGGGACTACGAGCAGTACTTC
NA,TRBJ2-3,NA,TRBV2,CAGRDSMGVGTQYF,TGTGCCGGGCGGGACTCCATGGGCGTGGGTACGCAGTATTTT
NA,TRBJ2-7,NA,TRBV5-6,CASSFSGEGYEQYF,TGTGCCAGCAGCTTTTCCGGGGAAGGGTACGAGCAGTACTTC
NA,TRBJ2-1,TRBD2,TRBV30,CAWSRRTSKLNEQFF,TGTGCCTGGAGTAGGAGGACTAGTAAACTAAATGAGCAGTTCTTC
NA,TRBJ1-2,NA,TRBV23-1,CASSYCYTF,TGCGCCAGCAGTTACTGCTACACCTTC
NA,TRBJ1-1,NA,TRBV13,CASSLDNLNTEAFF,TGTGCCAGCAGCTTAGATAATCTGAACACTGAAGCTTTCTTT
NA,TRBJ2-7,NA,TRBV5-6,CASSLRQAAYEQYF,TGTGCCAGCAGCTTGAGGCAGGCCGCCTACGAGCAGTACTTC
NA,TRBJ2-7,TRBD1,TRBV19,CASSNLQGASYEQYF,TGTGCCAGTAGCAATCTACAGGGGGCCTCCTACGAGCAGTACTTC
NA,TRBJ2-4,NA,TRBV30,CAWSVSDIQYF,TGTGCCTGGAGTGTATCGGACATTCAGTACTTC
NA,TRBJ2-7,NA,TRBV6-1,CASSEEEGIYEQYF,TGTGCCAGCAGTGAAGAGGAAGGTATCTACGAGCAGTACTTC
NA,TRBJ2-7,NA,TRBV29-1,CSAVGRDSQYF,TGCAGCGCCGTCGGGCGGGACTCGCAGTACTTC
NA,TRBJ2-7,NA,TRBV15,CATSWGQGQNYEQYF,TGTGCCACTTCGTGGGGACAAGGACAGAACTACGAGCAGTACTTC
NA,TRBJ1-5,TRBD1,TRBV19,CASSTWTGGGNQPQHF,TGTGCCAGTAGTACCTGGACAGGGGGCGGCAATCAGCCCCAGCATTTT
NA,TRBJ2-4,NA,TRBV19,CASTQVGGENIQYF,TGTGCCAGTACCCAGGTGGGTGGCGAAAACATTCAGTACTTC
few,TRBJ2-7,TRBD1,TRBV27,CASSTTGNYEQYF,TGTGCCAGCAGCACGACAGGGAACTACGAGCAGTACTTC
NA,TRBJ1-5,NA,TRBV28,CASSNPPGIGQPQHF,TGTGCCAGCAGTAACCCCCCAGGGATCGGGCAGCCCCAGCATTTT
NA,TRBJ2-6,NA,TRBV15,CATDPGRGRRANVLTF,TGTGCCACCGATCCAGGGCGGGGAAGAAGGGCCAACGTCCTGACTTTC
NA,TRBJ2-3,NA,TRBV7-9,CASSGGTTDTQYF,TGTGCCAGCAGTGGCGGGACCACAGATACGCAGTATTTT
NA,TRBJ2-7,NA,TRBV28,CASRRKGSYHPGHEQYF,TGTGCCAGCAGGCGAAAGGGTTCGTATCACCCCGGCCACGAGCAGTACTTC
NA,TRBJ2-4,TRBD2,TRBV7-2,CASSLALAGGGNIQYF,TGTGCCAGCAGCTTAGCACTAGCGGGGGGAGGAAACATTCAGTACTTC
NA,TRBJ2-1,TRBD2,TRBV6-4,CASSDSLAGANEQFF,TGTGCCAGCAGTGACTCGCTAGCGGGAGCCAATGAGCAGTTCTTC
NA,TRBJ2-7,TRBD2,TRBV27,CASSFQGTSGEQYF,TGTGCCAGCAGTTTTCAGGGGACTAGCGGCGAGCAGTACTTC
NA,TRBJ2-2,TRBD2,TRBV28,CATLSSGRALGELFF,TGTGCCACCCTCTCTAGCGGGAGGGCCCTCGGGGAGCTGTTTTTT
NA,TRBJ2-2,TRBD2,TRBV28,CASSPPSSGSRLTGELFF,TGTGCCAGCAGTCCCCCATCTAGCGGGAGTCGTCTCACCGGGGAGCTGTTTTTT
NA,TRBJ2-1,NA,TRBV6-1,CASSEAWRPIPPEQFF,TGTGCCAGCAGTGAAGCGTGGAGGCCGATCCCCCCCGAGCAGTTCTTC
NA,TRBJ2-7,NA,TRBV29-1,CSVRGPDYEQYF,TGCAGCGTCCGGGGACCGGACTACGAGCAGTACTTC
NA,TRBJ1-2,TRBD1,TRBV27,CASSYIGDSYYGYTF,TGTGCCAGCAGTTATATTGGGGACAGTTACTATGGCTACACCTTC
NA,TRBJ2-2,NA,TRBV27,CASLEVGGTVTGELFF,TGTGCCAGCCTCGAGGTAGGGGGTACCGTTACCGGGGAGCTGTTTTTT
NA,TRBJ2-7,NA,TRBV28,CASSSHQGGSFYEQYF,TGTGCCAGCAGTTCTCACCAGGGGGGGAGTTTCTACGAGCAGTACTTC
NA,TRBJ2-2,TRBD1,TRBV11-3,CASSSYSGQGNTGELFF,TGTGCCAGCAGCTCCTACTCGGGACAGGGTAACACCGGGGAGCTGTTTTTT
NA,TRBJ1-5,TRBD1,TRBV28,CATLMTGDSNQPQHF,TGTGCCACCCTTATGACAGGGGATAGCAATCAGCCCCAGCATTTT
NA,TRBJ1-4,NA,TRBV28,CASSYHEKLFF,TGTGCCAGCAGTTATCATGAAAAACTGTTTTTT
NA,TRBJ2-2,NA,TRBV7-8,CASSPRTDTGELFF,TGTGCCAGCAGCCCAAGGACAGACACCGGGGAGCTGTTTTTT
NA,TRBJ1-3,TRBD1,TRBV7-9,CASSRIDRGLSGNTIYF,TGTGCCAGCAGCCGAATTGACAGGGGGCTCTCTGGAAACACCATATATTTT
NA,TRBJ1-1,TRBD1,TRBV2,CASRDTQGTEAFF,TGTGCCAGCAGGGATACACAGGGGACTGAAGCTTTCTTT
NA,TRBJ1-2,NA,TRBV13,CASSLRTDYGYTF,TGTGCCAGCAGCTTGAGGACGGACTATGGCTACACCTTC
NA,TRBJ2-7,NA,TRBV11-2,CASSRTVDYEQYF,TGTGCCAGCAGCCGGACAGTAGACTACGAGCAGTACTTC
NA,TRBJ2-7,TRBD2,TRBV7-9,CAEQTGLATDNEQYF,TGTGCCGAACAAACGGGACTAGCCACCGACAACGAGCAGTACTTC
NA,TRBJ2-7,NA,TRBV21-1,CASSQLGGSSYEQYF,TGTGCCAGCAGCCAACTGGGAGGGAGCTCCTACGAGCAGTACTTC
NA,TRBJ2-7,NA,TRBV30,CAWSVGGLYEQYF,TGTGCCTGGAGTGTAGGGGGGCTTTACGAGCAGTACTTC
NA,TRBJ2-3,NA,TRBV11-2,CASSLVKDIDTQYF,TGTGCCAGCAGCTTAGTTAAGGATATAGATACGCAGTATTTT
NA,TRBJ2-7,NA,TRBV27,CASSPRVFSYEQYF,TGTGCCAGCAGTCCTCGGGTATTCTCCTACGAGCAGTACTTC
NA,TRBJ2-1,TRBD2,TRBV29-1,CSLRTSGSPEQFF,TGCAGCTTACGGACTAGCGGGAGTCCTGAGCAGTTCTTC